This TCR beta chain appears in the sequencing data of a study of preoperative IRX-2 immunotherapy in early breast cancer. Clones were read by immunoSEQ multiplex PCR, and TCRdb kept only the in-frame ones, dropping some. The sample has 20,000 to 30,000 clones, approximately 77% seen once. Treatment described: preoperative locoregional IRX-2 cytokine immunotherapy. Patients received preoperative, locoregional IRX-2 cytokine immunotherapy in a phase Ib study. This clonotype was obtained from a human donor with breast cancer. Here the sequenced sample was lymph node tissue, taken after IRX-2 immunotherapy.

The CDR3 protein is CSVVEGAYEQYF. CDR3 sequence (DNA): TGCAGCGTTGTTGAGGGGGCCTACGAGCAGTACTTC. This chain connects TRBV29-1 to TRBJ2-7; maybe TRBD1 (6 bases). The CDR3 has 12 residues. With 4 bases removed from V and 2 bases from J, the gap between germline ends came to 9 bases. CDR1 is SQVTM, CDR2 ANQGSEA, per germline.